Reported below is one TCR beta chain. Its cognate antigen is unknown. This sample was included in a study of T cell responses to AZD1222 COVID-19 vaccine. Study summary: Samples with a second dose at about 4 or about 12 weeks were pooled together.

Study conclusions and caveats: No day 14 peak samples; only post-peak repertoires were characterized. At study baseline, merely six AZD1222 recipients were seropositive. Clonal diversity was possibly underestimated, and white British individuals and females predominated among donors.

The germline CDR1 and CDR2 sequences are SGHNT and YYREEE (reference sequence). The CDR3 is made up of 15 amino acids. Trimming pared 0 bases from V and 0 bases from J, leaving 10 bases between. Profiled with immunoSEQ multiplex PCR; TCRdb holds only in-frame clones, not every one. The data show 100,000 to 150,000 clones, 80% to 90% seen once. The sequence came from an adult in good health. This rearrangement joins TRBV5-4 to TRBJ2-7; maybe TRBD1 (6 bases). Specimen: peripheral blood, collected on day 0 of AZD1222 vaccination. The CDR3 nucleotides are TGTGCCAGCAGCTTGGGGGGGCCTGGCTCCTACGAGCAGTACTTC. Amino acids: CASSLGGPGSYEQYF.